This T cell receptor beta chain was recovered during a study of monozygotic twins with inflammatory bowel disease. TCRdb reprocessed the 5' RACE reads and stores each CDR3 protein as one record, lacking DNA. The sample has 300,000 to 400,000 distinct CDR3 sequences, and its top ten clones hold under 2.5%. The CDR3 consists of 12 residues. Germline CDR1 reads SEHNR; CDR2 reads FQNEAQ (reference sequence). This sequence originates from a human donor with ulcerative colitis or Crohn's disease, or a healthy co-twin of an affected twin (not recorded which). Input material: blood. This chain links TRBV7-9 with TRBJ2-7; TCRdb designates TRBD1, a call that cannot be tested without DNA. CDR3 amino acids: CASSVDRGEQYF.